Listed here are 29 T cell receptor beta chains from one sample, sequenced in a study of T cells in Graves' hyperthyroidism and ophthalmopathy. The source material, RNA transcripts, was used to amplify TCR beta CDR3 regions. First-round RT-PCR with HTBI primers amplified the TCR CDR3 region. TCRdb reprocessed the multiplex PCR reads via MiXCR and lists one record per CDR3 protein. The top ten clones hold approximately 25% of a sample with 400,000 to 600,000 distinct CDR3 sequences, about 20% of them seen once. Sequencing input: blood. These receptor sequences come from a man aged 18 to 35 with Graves' hyperthyroidism.

This clonotype was detected many times. The chain links TRBV2 to TRBJ2-5, with unresolved D. Germline V gene lookup returns CDR1 SNHLY and CDR2 FYNNEI. The CDR3 runs 13 residues. Deletions cut 6 bases from V and 5 bases from J, with 13 bases between. DNA for the CDR3: TGTGCCAGCAGGAGCGACGGAGAGGAGACCCAGTACTTC. Protein product: CASRSDGEETQYF. Full variable domain (rest looked up from reference TRBV2 and TRBJ2-5): EPEVTQTPSHQVTQMGQEVILRCVPISNHLYFYWYRQILGQKVEFLVSFYNNEISEKSEIFDDQFSVERPDGSNFTLKIRSTKLEDSAMYFCASRSDGEETQYFGPGTRLLVL.

This clonotype has at least ten counts. The chain combines TRBV29-1 with TRBJ2-7; unclear D gene. In germline, CDR1 is SQVTM, CDR2 ANQGSEA. The CDR3 is 11 amino acids. Trimming took 5 bases from V and 7 from J, leaving 12 bases between them. CDR3 region: CSVSSRGEQYF. CDR3 in DNA: TGCAGCGTTTCTTCAAGAGGTGAGCAGTACTTC.

The J gene is TRBJ1-2, the V gene TRBV2, with TRBD1 identical over 7 bases. V lost 5 bases to trimming and J lost 7 bases; unmatched junction nucleotides: 10. CDR3 length: 14 residues. The germline V gene has CDR1 SNHLY and CDR2 FYNNEI. The CDR3 DNA follows: TGTGCCAGCAGTCTGACAGGGATTAGGTTTGGCTACACCTTC. Translated: CASSLTGIRFGYTF.

The gene calls are TRBV30 and TRBJ2-5; D perhaps matches TRBD2 (5 bases). CDR3 length: 14 amino acids. Looked up from germline, CDR1 is GTSNPN and CDR2 is SVGIG (reference sequence). The V end was cut by 2 bases, the J end by 3 bases, with 13 bases between. Here the CDR3 reads CAWSRTGIKETQYF. The CDR3 region has the DNA TGTGCCTGGAGTAGAACGGGAATCAAAGAGACCCAGTACTTC. The whole variable domain, remainder taken from reference TRBV30 and TRBJ2-5, is SQTIHQWPATLVQPVGSPLSLECTVEGTSNPNLYWYRQAAGRGLQLLFYSVGIGQISSEVPQNLSASRPQDRQFILSSKKLLLSDSGFYLCAWSRTGIKETQYFGPGTRLLVL.

The rearrangement links TRBV24-1 to TRBJ1-2; D gene uncertain. The length of the CDR3 is 14 residues. Germline V CDR1 and CDR2: KGHDR, SFDVKD. Trimming removed 9 bases at V and 6 bases at J, with 19 bases between. The CDR3 nucleotides read TGTGCCACCCACTACTGGAATCGGACCCATGGCTACACCTTC. Translating it yields CATHYWNRTHGYTF.

This clonotype was recorded many times. This chain uses TRBV19 with TRBJ1-5, with D tentatively TRBD1 (5 bases). Deletions cut 10 bases from V and 4 bases from J, with 20 bases between. The CDR3 runs to 15 residues. Germline CDR1 reads LNHDA; CDR2 reads SQIVND (reference sequence). The CDR3 region has the DNA TGTGCCACCTCAGTAGTGGGGACGAGTAATCAGCCCCAGCATTTT. Protein sequence: CATSVVGTSNQPQHF.

CDR3: CASSPDRRKETQYF. In DNA, the CDR3 is TGTGCCAGCTCACCGGACAGGAGAAAAGAGACCCAGTACTTC. This chain uses TRBV18 with TRBJ2-5, with 7 bases fitting TRBD1. CDR1 KGHSH and CDR2 LQKENI come from the germline V gene. Germline trimming cut 3 bases from V and 3 bases from J; bases unmatched to any gene: 4. The CDR3 contains 14 residues.

This clonotype was seen a handful of times. The V call is TRBV14, the J call TRBJ2-7; TRBD1 aligns across 8 bases. The CDR3 has 14 residues. The junction had 10 bases not matched to a gene; V was cut back by 5 bases and J by 7 bases. Germline assignment: CDR1 SGHDN and CDR2 FVKESK. This CDR3 reads CASSDQTGVEEQYF. CDR3 DNA: TGTGCCAGCAGCGATCAGACAGGGGTGGAGGAGCAGTACTTC.

This clonotype was seen ten or more times. This sequence joins TRBV28 and TRBJ1-5; D possibly corresponds to TRBD1 (6 bases). V was clipped by 5 bases and J by 7 bases, with 18 bases between them. There are 15 residues in the CDR3. CDR1 MDHEN and CDR2 SYDVKM come from the germline V gene. The CDR3 sequence: CASSTLGGFGQPQHF. Here the CDR3 DNA reads TGTGCCAGCAGTACATTAGGGGGTTTCGGGCAGCCCCAGCATTTT.

This clonotype showed up many times. V and J are TRBV28 and TRBJ2-7, with 8 positions matching TRBD1. The junction had 2 bases not matched to a gene; V was cut back by 2 bases and J by 5 bases. The CDR3 has 13 amino acids. Germline V gene sequence: CDR1 MDHEN, CDR2 SYDVKM. The CDR3 protein is CASSLGQGDEQYF. The CDR3 DNA reads as TGTGCCAGCAGTTTAGGACAGGGCGACGAGCAGTACTTC.

This clonotype was seen at least ten times. The gene calls are TRBV12-3 or TRBV12-4 and TRBJ2-5; D tentatively fits TRBD1 or TRBD2 (6 bases each). The germline V and J ends were trimmed by 6 bases and 1 base, with 18 bases remaining between them. The CDR3 covers 16 residues. CDR3 DNA: TGTGCCAGCAGCGAAACCCCGGGGGCTATCCAAGAGACCCAGTACTTC. It codes for CASSETPGAIQETQYF.

This clonotype was picked up many times. The chain is built from TRBV7-9 and TRBJ2-7; TRBD1 matches 10 bases. Germline values: CDR1 SEHNR, CDR2 FQNEAQ (reference sequence). The V gene end was trimmed by 5 bases and the J gene end by 3 bases; junction bases not matched to a gene: 7. CDR3 length: 15 amino acids. CDR3 residues: CASSPAGTGVYEQYF. CDR3 DNA: TGTGCCAGCAGCCCTGCGGGGACAGGGGTCTACGAGCAGTACTTC.

This clonotype has just a few counts. The V call is TRBV24-1, the J call TRBJ2-7, with TRBD1 as a possible D gene (5 bases). Germline V gives CDR1 KGHDR, CDR2 SFDVKD. Trimming stripped 5 bases from V and 2 bases from J, with 15 bases between. The CDR3 runs to 15 residues. CDR3 sequence reads: CATSVSQAGAYEQYF. CDR3 DNA sequence: TGTGCCACCAGTGTGTCACAGGCAGGCGCCTACGAGCAGTACTTC.

In its sample, this clonotype was seen many times. The rearrangement links TRBV5-1 to TRBJ2-2, with D perhaps matching TRBD2 (6 bases). Germline V gene data show CDR1 as SGHRS and CDR2 as YFSETQ. The germline V and J ends were trimmed by 8 bases and 3 bases, with 14 bases remaining between them. This CDR3 comprises 14 residues. The CDR3 sequence is CASTAGGHTGELFF. In nucleotides, the CDR3 is TGCGCCAGTACGGCCGGGGGACACACCGGGGAGCTGTTTTTT. The whole variable domain, remainder taken from reference TRBV5-1 and TRBJ2-2, is KAGVTQTPRYLIKTRGQQVTLSCSPISGHRSVSWYQQTPGQGLQFLFEYFSETQRNKGNFPGRFSGRQFSNSRSEMNVSTLELGDSALYLCASTAGGHTGELFFGEGSRLTVL.

The gene calls are TRBV7-2 and TRBJ2-5, with TRBD2 matching 7 bases. The ends lost 5 bases at V and 4 bases at J; junction bases unmatched: 7. This CDR3 comprises 14 residues. CDR1 is SGHTA, CDR2 FQGNSA, per germline. In DNA, the CDR3 is TGTGCCAGCAGCACCCAATCGGGAGGAGAGACCCAGTACTTC. It codes for CASSTQSGGETQYF.

This clonotype has a count of ten or more. V and J are TRBV13 and TRBJ2-5, with 7 nucleotides matching TRBD2. The length of the CDR3 is 18 residues. The junction had 15 bases not matched to a gene; V was cut back by 5 bases and J by 0 bases. Germline CDR1 and CDR2: PRHDT and FYEKMQ (reference sequence). CDR3 sequence (DNA): TGTGCCAGCAGCAGAAGACTCCGGGCGGGGGTGTACCAAGAGACCCAGTACTTC. It is translated as CASSRRLRAGVYQETQYF.

This clonotype was picked up one time. The chain recombines TRBV30 with TRBJ2-2, with no clear D. The V gene's germline CDR1 is GTSNPN and CDR2 SVGIG (reference sequence). Trimming removed 5 bases at V and 0 bases at J, with 10 bases between. CDR3 length: 14 residues. The CDR3 DNA follows: TGTGCCTGGTACTGGGTGTCGAACACCGGGGAGCTGTTTTTT. Encoded protein: CAWYWVSNTGELFF.

The V gene is TRBV5-1, the J gene TRBJ2-2, with D possibly being TRBD1 (5 bases). This CDR3 is 15 amino acids long. V lost 4 bases and J lost 4, with 14 bases in between. Per the germline V gene, CDR1 is SGHRS and CDR2 is YFSETQ. DNA for the CDR3: TGCGCCAGCAGCCCGTTTACAGGAGTCACCGGGGAGCTGTTTTTT. This gives the protein CASSPFTGVTGELFF.

This clonotype was detected ten times or more. The chain joins TRBV6-1 to TRBJ1-1, with 9 positions matching TRBD1. The junction had 4 bases not matched to a gene; V was cut back by 0 bases and J by 2 bases. The CDR3 sequence is 16 residues long. Per germline, CDR1 MNHNS and CDR2 SASEGT. The CDR3 DNA is TGTGCCAGCAGTGAAGCCTACAGGGGGCCAAACACTGAAGCTTTCTTT. It specifies CASSEAYRGPNTEAFF.

This clonotype was counted many times. V usage is TRBV6-5 and J usage is TRBJ1-5; the D gene is possibly TRBD1 (5 bases). This CDR3 comprises 14 residues. Germline values: CDR1 MNHEY, CDR2 SVGAGI. Trimming cost V 4 bases and J 7 bases, with 14 bases left between them. CDR3 coding DNA: TGTGCCAGCAGTTTATTTCAGGGTAACCAGCCCCAGCATTTT. Translating it yields CASSLFQGNQPQHF.

As for this clonotype: A read error may explain this, as a much larger clone is one base away. This rearrangement joins TRBV28 to TRBJ2-7, with 8 positions matching TRBD1. Trimming took 6 bases from V and 4 from J; bases not matched to a gene: 11. Germline CDR1 MDHEN, CDR2 SYDVKM. The length of the CDR3 is 15 residues. CDR3 in DNA: TGTGCCAGCAGGCTTTCAGGGGGCGCGTTGTACGAGCAGTACGTC. Translating gives CASRLSGGALYEQYV.

The J gene is TRBJ2-5, the V gene TRBV29-1, with D hard to call. The germline gives CDR1 SQVTM, CDR2 ANQGSEA. The CDR3 runs 15 residues. Trimming removed 3 bases from V and 3 bases from J, with 17 bases in between. CDR3 region: CSVDLRRWGEETQYF. CDR3 in DNA: TGCAGCGTTGATCTACGGCGGTGGGGTGAAGAGACCCAGTACTTC.

This clonotype appeared many times. The V call is TRBV20-1, the J call TRBJ1-3; D is perhaps TRBD1 (6 bases). The germline CDR1 and CDR2 sequences are DFQATT and SNEGSKA (reference sequence). CDR3 size: 14 residues. The V gene lost 6 bases and the J gene lost 4 bases, with 16 bases spanning the gap. Here the CDR3 reads CSAVRGANGNTIYF. For the CDR3, the DNA is TGCAGTGCCGTTCGGGGGGCGAACGGAAACACCATATATTTT.

This clonotype was counted ten times or more. The CDR3 coding sequence is TGTGCCAGCAGTTTAAACCGACCGTTTAACTATGGCTACACCTTC. Translated, it gives CASSLNRPFNYGYTF. The chain employs TRBV28 and TRBJ1-2; D remains ambiguous. V was clipped by 2 bases and J by 1 base, with 11 bases between them. There are 15 residues in the CDR3. Germline V gene lookup returns CDR1 MDHEN and CDR2 SYDVKM.

This clonotype was seen ten or more times. The chain is built from TRBV11-2 and TRBJ2-3; weak D call: TRBD2 (6 bases). Trimming took off 7 bases at V and 3 bases at J, with 11 bases between the two ends. CDR3 length: 13 residues. CDR1 is SGHAT, CDR2 FQNNGV, per germline. CDR3 residues: CASTDGGTDTQYF. For the CDR3, the DNA is TGTGCCAGCACCGACGGAGGGACAGATACGCAGTATTTT.

The table lists this clonotype with a few counts. The rearrangement joins TRBV6-5 to TRBJ2-2, with D possibly TRBD1 on 5 matching bases. V lost 2 bases and J lost 6, with 13 bases in between. The CDR3 length is 15 residues. Germline-derived CDR1 and CDR2 are MNHEY and SVGAGI. The CDR3: CASSYPGRAAGELFF. The CDR3 DNA sequence: TGTGCCAGCAGTTACCCGGGCAGGGCGGCCGGGGAGCTGTTTTTT.

This clonotype was detected many times. As DNA, the CDR3 is TGCAGCGTTGATATGGGCACTGAAGCTTTCTTT. Translation: CSVDMGTEAFF. V usage is TRBV29-1 and J usage is TRBJ1-1; no clear D. The CDR3 length is 11 residues. Trimming took off 3 bases at V and 4 bases at J, with 6 bases between the two ends. CDR1 is SQVTM and CDR2 is ANQGSEA in the germline V gene.

This clonotype was seen ten or more times. One end of the junction fails to match germline, which may point to a read error. This chain links TRBV19 with TRBJ1-1; D is perhaps TRBD1 (6 bases). The length of the CDR3 is 14 residues. Germline CDR1 is LNHDA and CDR2 is SQIVND (reference sequence). The CDR3, as DNA: TGTGCCAGTGGTATGGCAGGGGTAGGGACTGAAGCTTTCTTT. Its translation is CASGMAGVGTEAFF.

This clonotype was seen a few times. The rearrangement uses TRBV5-1 and TRBJ1-1; D not resolved. The germline V and J ends were trimmed by 0 bases and 4 bases, with 13 bases remaining between them. Looked up from germline, CDR1 is SGHRS and CDR2 is YFSETQ. The CDR3 totals 15 residues. CDR3 protein: CASSLGWSDGTEAFF. CDR3 bases: TGCGCCAGCAGCTTGGGGTGGAGCGATGGCACTGAAGCTTTCTTT. Variable domain in full (rest from reference TRBV5-1 and TRBJ1-1): KAGVTQTPRYLIKTRGQQVTLSCSPISGHRSVSWYQQTPGQGLQFLFEYFSETQRNKGNFPGRFSGRQFSNSRSEMNVSTLELGDSALYLCASSLGWSDGTEAFFGQGTRLTVV.